These T cell receptor beta chains were read from a single sample in a study of blood T cells in healthy people across ages. TCRdb itself ran the 5' RACE reads through MiXCR, one entry per CDR3 protein. The repertoire holds about 1.1 million distinct CDR3 sequences, with less than 45% as singletons. Sequencing was performed on blood. These receptors originate from a young man in good health. The CDR3 runs from the conserved cysteine through the conserved F or W. A D gene is named only where the DNA matches it firmly. Some rows have no size entry. The others give once, few or many, or a class for an expanded clone.

>once|TRBD1|TRBJ1-5|TRBV27
CASSPKTGGNQPQHF
TGTGCCAGCAGTCCCAAGACAGGGGGAAATCAGCCCCAGCATTTT
>few|NA|TRBJ2-1|TRBV4-1
CASSQVGGLYNEQFF
TGCGCCAGCAGCCAAGTCGGGGGCCTATACAATGAGCAGTTCTTC
>NA|NA|TRBJ2-3|TRBV4-2
CASSQDGEVSSTDTQYF
TGTGCCAGCAGCCAAGATGGGGAGGTCTCTAGCACAGATACGCAGTATTTT
>NA|NA|TRBJ2-5|TRBV6-5
CASSYARIRETQYF
TGTGCCAGCAGTTACGCGAGAATCCGGGAGACCCAGTACTTC
>NA|NA|TRBJ1-5|TRBV20-1
CSATITGGNQPQHF
TGCAGTGCTACAATCACCGGGGGCAATCAGCCCCAGCATTTT
>NA|NA|TRBJ1-2|TRBV7-2
CASSTNGGDYGYTF
TGTGCCAGCAGCACCAATGGGGGGGACTATGGCTACACCTTC
>few|NA|TRBJ2-7|TRBV5-1
CASSLAPTREQYF
TGCGCCAGCAGCTTGGCCCCGACGCGCGAGCAGTACTTC
>once|NA|TRBJ2-7|TRBV6-5
CASSYTGTNYEQYF
TGTGCCAGCAGTTACACCGGGACAAACTACGAGCAGTACTTC
>NA|TRBD1|TRBJ2-5|TRBV14
CASSQDVETGIVYEQYF
TGTGCCAGCAGCCAAGATGTCGAGACAGGGATAGTATATGAGCAGTACTTC
>few|NA|TRBJ2-2|TRBV7-9
CASFDRTTNTGELFF
TGTGCCAGCTTTGACAGGACAACGAACACCGGGGAGCTGTTTTTT
>NA|NA|TRBJ1-1|TRBV12-3/TRBV12-4
CASSNAADVAVGAFF
TGTGCCAGCAGTAACGCCGCGGACGTGGCTGTAGGAGCTTTCTTT
>NA|NA|TRBJ2-7|TRBV6-1
CASRPSMDSYEQYF
TGTGCCAGCAGACCAAGCATGGATTCCTACGAGCAGTACTTC
>few|TRBD2|TRBJ2-7|TRBV20-1
CSARLAGGTYEQYF
TGCAGTGCTAGACTAGCGGGGGGAACCTACGAGCAGTACTTC
>many|NA|TRBJ2-5|TRBV7-9
CASSLFLGREETQYF
TGTGCCAGCAGCTTATTCTTGGGTCGTGAAGAGACCCAGTACTTC
>few|TRBD2|TRBJ2-1|TRBV27
CASSLLAGGTFNEQFF
TGTGCCAGCAGTTTACTGGCGGGGGGGACCTTCAATGAGCAGTTCTTC
>few|TRBD1|TRBJ1-2|TRBV2
CASSPTAGGNDYGYTF
TGTGCCAGCAGTCCTACCGCAGGGGGCAACGACTATGGCTACACCTTC
>NA|NA|TRBJ1-1|TRBV6-2/TRBV6-3
CASSKTLRSDRAFF
TGTGCCAGCAGTAAGACTCTCCGGTCGGATCGAGCTTTCTTT
>NA|NA|TRBJ1-2|TRBV21-1
CANSKRGGANYGYTF
TGTGCCAACAGCAAACGCGGGGGTGCTAACTATGGCTACACCTTC
>NA|NA|TRBJ1-5|TRBV6-1
CASSEARSTVSNQPQHF
TGTGCCAGCAGTGAAGCCCGATCGACAGTTAGCAATCAGCCCCAGCATTTT
>NA|NA|TRBJ1-5|TRBV12-3/TRBV12-4
CASSVSGINQPQHF
TGTGCCAGCAGTGTATCGGGAATCAATCAGCCCCAGCATTTT
>few|TRBD1|TRBJ2-1|TRBV5-1
CASSLGTGQETQFF
TGCGCCAGCAGCTTAGGGACAGGACAAGAGACCCAGTTCTTC
>few|NA|TRBJ2-3|TRBV4-2
CASSRGVDSTSGDTQYF
TGTGCCAGCAGCCGGGGGGTGGATTCCACTTCAGGGGATACGCAGTATTTT
>few|NA|TRBJ2-3|TRBV24-1
CATSIRAKSDTQYF
TGTGCCACCAGTATTAGGGCTAAATCAGATACGCAGTATTTT